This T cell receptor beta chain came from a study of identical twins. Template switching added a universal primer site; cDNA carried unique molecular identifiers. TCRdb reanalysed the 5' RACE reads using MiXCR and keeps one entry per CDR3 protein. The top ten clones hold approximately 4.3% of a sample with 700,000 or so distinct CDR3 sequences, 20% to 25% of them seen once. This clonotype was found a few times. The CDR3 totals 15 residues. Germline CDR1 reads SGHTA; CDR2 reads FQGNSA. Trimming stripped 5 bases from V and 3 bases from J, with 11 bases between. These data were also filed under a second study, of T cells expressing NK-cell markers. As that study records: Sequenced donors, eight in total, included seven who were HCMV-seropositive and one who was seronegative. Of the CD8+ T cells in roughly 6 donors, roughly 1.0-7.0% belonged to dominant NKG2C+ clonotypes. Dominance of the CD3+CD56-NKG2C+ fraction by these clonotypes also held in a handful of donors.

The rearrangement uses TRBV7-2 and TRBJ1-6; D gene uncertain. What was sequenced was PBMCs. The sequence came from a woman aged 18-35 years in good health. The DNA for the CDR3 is TGTGCCAGCAGCAGCAGTGTACTCTATAATTCACCCCTCCACTTT. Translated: CASSSSVLYNSPLHF. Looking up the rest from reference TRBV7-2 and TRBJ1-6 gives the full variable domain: GAGVSQSPSNKVTEKGKDVELRCDPISGHTALYWYRQSLGQGLEFLIYFQGNSAPDKSGLPSDRFSAERTGGSVSTLTIQRTQQEDSAVYLCASSSSVLYNSPLHFGNGTRLTVT.